Following are 27 T cell receptor beta chains from one sample sequenced in a study of OX40 agonist ivuxolimab in advanced cancers. Using immunoSEQ multiplex PCR, the repertoire was profiled, and TCRdb retains in-frame clones only, with some absent. The repertoire holds around 56,000 clones, with about four fifths as singletons. Sequencing used CD4+ or CD8+ T cells sorted from blood, obtained in a trial of the OX40 agonist ivuxolimab. The source is an adult with an advanced solid tumor such as melanoma, head and neck, liver or kidney cancer.

The V call is TRBV15, the J call TRBJ2-3; D is uncertain. CDR1 and CDR2 (germline): LNHNV, YYDKDF (reference sequence). V shed 3 bases and J shed 2 bases, with 3 bases lying between them. CDR3 length equals 12 residues. CDR3 DNA sequence: TGTGCCACCAGCAGGGTCACAGATACGCAGTATTTT. It codes for CATSRVTDTQYF.

The chain links TRBV29-1 to TRBJ1-1; unclear D gene. V dropped 7 bases and J dropped 3 bases, with 15 bases sitting between them. The CDR3 consists of 13 residues. Per the germline V gene, CDR1 is SQVTM and CDR2 is ANQGSEA. The CDR3 spells CSGGMSADTEAFF. In nucleotides, the CDR3 is TGCAGCGGCGGCATGTCCGCGGACACTGAAGCTTTCTTT. The variable domain in full, completed from reference TRBV29-1 and TRBJ1-1, reads SAVISQKPSRDICQRGTSLTIQCQVDSQVTMMFWYRQQPGQSLTLIATANQGSEATYESGFVIDKFPISRPNLTFSTLTVSNMSPEDSSIYLCSGGMSADTEAFFGQGTRLTVV.

V is TRBV27 and J is TRBJ2-5; TRBD1 aligns across 8 bases. Germline V gene sequence: CDR1 MNHEY, CDR2 SMNVEV (reference sequence). Trimming removed 5 bases from V and 1 base from J; junction bases left unmatched: 3. The length of the CDR3 is 14 residues. The CDR3 DNA sequence: TGTGCCAGCAGTCTGGACAGGGCCCAAGAGACCCAGTACTTC. It is translated as CASSLDRAQETQYF.

The chain carries TRBV19 and TRBJ2-3; D not certain. This CDR3 is built from 16 residues. V lost 2 bases to trimming and J lost 3 bases, with 15 bases between them. In germline, CDR1 is LNHDA, CDR2 SQIVND (reference sequence). CDR3 DNA sequence: TGTGCCAGTAGTATAACTGGCCCCCCGAGGACAGATACGCAGTATTTT. Translation gives CASSITGPPRTDTQYF.

This CDR3 is CASSARGTSSTDTQYF. CDR3 nucleotides: TGTGCCAGCAGCGCTCGAGGGACTTCTAGCACAGATACGCAGTATTTT. The chain joins TRBV9 to TRBJ2-3, with D tentatively TRBD2 (6 bases). There are 16 residues in the CDR3. CDR1 is SGDLS and CDR2 is YYNGEE in the germline V gene. V was trimmed by 3 bases and J by 0 bases, leaving 14 bases between them. The whole variable domain, remainder taken from reference TRBV9 and TRBJ2-3, is DSGVTQTPKHLITATGQRVTLRCSPRSGDLSVYWYQQSLDQGLQFLIQYYNGEERAKGNILERFSAQQFPDLHSELNLSSLELGDSALYFCASSARGTSSTDTQYFGPGTRLTVL.

The chain joins TRBV4-1 to TRBJ1-5, with D tentatively TRBD1 (5 bases). This CDR3 contains 17 residues. Trimming took off 1 base at V and 5 bases at J, with 18 bases between the two ends. The germline CDR1 and CDR2 sequences are MGHRA and YSYEKL. CDR3: CASSQAGPRREDQPQHF. The DNA of the CDR3 is TGCGCCAGCAGCCAAGCGGGACCCCGGAGGGAGGATCAGCCCCAGCATTTT.

The V call is TRBV11-2, the J call TRBJ1-1; D uncertain. Germline V gives CDR1 SGHAT, CDR2 FQNNGV. The CDR3 length is 15 residues. Trimming took 4 bases from V and 2 from J, leaving 14 bases between them. The CDR3 spells CASSSRPGINTEAFF. The CDR3 nucleotides read TGTGCCAGCAGCTCTCGACCCGGGATAAACACTGAAGCTTTCTTT.

V and J are TRBV9 and TRBJ2-7; possible D gene TRBD1, 8 bases. In germline, CDR1 is SGDLS, CDR2 YYNGEE. There are 14 residues in the CDR3. V was pared by 2 bases and J by 6 bases, with 15 bases between. CDR3 DNA: TGTGCCAGCAGCGTCGCGGACAGGGAGGGCGAGCAGTACTTC. The encoded protein is CASSVADREGEQYF.

The J gene is TRBJ2-4, the V gene TRBV1; TRBD2, the table's D call, lacks a check against the DNA. TRBV1 is tagged as a pseudogene. This CDR3 is built from 17 residues. CDR3 amino acids: CTSSQPPGVVAKNIQYF. The CDR3 DNA follows: TGCACCAGCAGCCAGCCCCCGGGGGTTGTGGCCAAAAACATTCAGTACTTC.

This clone was seen just once. The chain uses TRBV7-9 and TRBJ1-4, with 11 bases that match TRBD1. The germline gives CDR1 SEHNR, CDR2 FQNEAQ (reference sequence). After removal of 1 base from V and 8 bases from J, the junction contained 0 bases not matched to a gene. The CDR3 length is 14 residues. The chain's CDR3 is CASSLGTGGEKLFF. The CDR3 DNA sequence: TGTGCCAGCAGCTTAGGGACAGGGGGCGAAAAACTGTTTTTT.

V gene TRBV27 combines with J gene TRBJ2-3; D possibly matches TRBD1 or TRBD2 (5 bases each). The CDR3 consists of 14 residues. V shed 2 bases and J shed 2 bases, with 8 bases lying between them. CDR1 and CDR2 (germline): MNHEY, SMNVEV (reference sequence). CDR3 in amino acids: CASSLPGTTDTQYF. CDR3 in DNA: TGTGCCAGCAGTTTACCAGGGACCACAGATACGCAGTATTTT.

This clone was seen a handful of times. The chain joins TRBV25-1 to TRBJ1-6; D gene uncertain. Germline V CDR1 and CDR2: MGHDK, SYGVNS. Trimming stripped 6 bases from V and 7 bases from J, with 7 bases between. The CDR3 length is 12 residues. This CDR3 is CASRYSNSPLHF. Written as DNA, the CDR3 is TGTGCCAGCAGATACAGCAATTCACCCCTCCACTTT.

The chain carries TRBV10-2 and TRBJ1-1, with TRBD1 as a possible D gene (5 bases). Trimming pared 0 bases from V and 3 bases from J, leaving 11 bases between. Germline V gene data show CDR1 as WSHSY and CDR2 as SAAADI. CDR3 length: 15 amino acids. CDR3 sequence reads: CASSESAGGDTEAFF. In DNA form, the CDR3 reads TGCGCCAGCAGTGAGTCGGCGGGAGGGGACACTGAAGCTTTCTTT.

V is TRBV7-9 and J is TRBJ2-3; D ambiguous. This CDR3 is 15 amino acids long. Germline-derived CDR1 and CDR2 are SEHNR and FQNEAQ (reference sequence). V was clipped by 2 bases and J by 2 bases, with 11 bases between them. The CDR3 reads CASSLLSSNTDTQYF. As DNA, the CDR3 is TGTGCCAGCAGCTTATTGAGTAGTAACACAGATACGCAGTATTTT.

The chain couples TRBV28 to TRBJ2-5; the match to TRBD1 covers 9 bases. V lost 6 bases and J lost 6; bases outside the gene matches: 5. From germline, CDR1 is MDHEN and CDR2 SYDVKM. The CDR3 runs 13 residues. The CDR3 region is CASSTGGSKTQYF. The CDR3, as DNA: TGTGCCAGCAGCACAGGGGGCTCAAAGACCCAGTACTTC.

The chain has TRBV6-1 and TRBJ2-7, with 8 positions matching TRBD1. Germline lookup yields CDR1 MNHNS and CDR2 SASEGT. This CDR3 comprises 13 residues. With V trimmed by 6 bases and J by 4 bases, 5 bases remained unmatched. The CDR3 loop is CASSQGALYEQYF. Here the CDR3 DNA reads TGTGCCAGCAGCCAGGGGGCGTTATACGAGCAGTACTTC.

The chain joins TRBV2 to TRBJ2-1; 7 positions agree with TRBD2. CDR1 and CDR2 from the germline V gene are SNHLY and FYNNEI. V was clipped by 8 bases and J by 0 bases; unmatched bases: 7. The CDR3 totals 15 residues. This CDR3 reads CASSGLVSSYNEQFF. CDR3 DNA sequence: TGTGCCAGCTCTGGACTAGTTTCCTCCTACAATGAGCAGTTCTTC.

This sequence joins TRBV27 and TRBJ2-3; D perhaps matches TRBD1 (5 bases). CDR3 size: 15 residues. The V and J ends lost 0 bases and 0 bases respectively, with 7 bases between them. Germline V gene lookup returns CDR1 MNHEY and CDR2 SMNVEV (reference sequence). The CDR3 DNA follows: TGTGCCAGCAGTTTATCAGGGGTTAGCACAGATACGCAGTATTTT. It translates to CASSLSGVSTDTQYF.

This clone was observed a single time. The V call is TRBV18, the J call TRBJ2-3, with D uncertain. CDR1 and CDR2 from the germline V gene are KGHSH and LQKENI. The CDR3 has 13 residues. Deletions cut 2 bases from V and 3 bases from J, with 6 bases between. CDR3 sequence (DNA): TGTGCCAGCTCACCAGTGGGAACAGATACGCAGTATTTT. Protein: CASSPVGTDTQYF.

This clone was seen more than once but under ten times. The V and J genes are TRBV29-1 and TRBJ2-7; 16 nucleotides match TRBD2. The germline gives CDR1 SQVTM, CDR2 ANQGSEA. Unmatched junction bases numbered 9, after V lost 1 base and J lost 6 bases. The CDR3 is 17 amino acids. The CDR3 loop is CSVEGAGTSGRVLEQYF. DNA of the CDR3: TGCAGCGTTGAAGGAGCCGGGACTAGCGGGAGGGTCCTCGAGCAGTACTTC.

The chain carries TRBV5-1 and TRBJ1-6; D is undetermined. The V gene's germline CDR1 is SGHRS and CDR2 YFSETQ. The CDR3 sequence is 15 residues long. V was cut by 5 bases and J by 7 bases, with 16 bases left in between. The CDR3 here is CASRIETARNSPLHF. CDR3 sequence (DNA): TGCGCCAGCAGGATTGAGACGGCCCGAAATTCACCCCTCCACTTT.

This chain links TRBV6-1 with TRBJ1-1; 7 bases align to TRBD1. The J segment lost 1 base and the V segment lost 10 bases, leaving 3 bases of the junction unmatched. Per the germline V gene, CDR1 is MNHNS and CDR2 is SASEGT. The length of the CDR3 is 12 residues. The DNA for the CDR3 is TGTGCCATCCGACAGGGGAACACTGAAGCTTTCTTT. Its protein product is CAIRQGNTEAFF.

The CDR3 DNA follows: TGTGCCAGCAAGGGGACGGGCTACGAGCAGTACTTC. It is translated as CASKGTGYEQYF. This chain joins TRBV6-5 and TRBJ2-7; D may be TRBD1 or TRBD2 (5 bases each). V was trimmed by 7 bases and J by 3 bases, leaving 10 bases between them. The CDR3 sequence is 12 residues long. The V gene's germline CDR1 is MNHEY and CDR2 SVGAGI.

The chain uses TRBV11-3 and TRBJ2-7; D gene uncertain. Trimming removed 3 bases at V and 4 bases at J, with 7 bases between. This CDR3 is 12 amino acids long. Germline CDR1 and CDR2: SGHNT and YENEEA. The CDR3 protein is CASSFGFYEQYF. The CDR3, as DNA: TGTGCCAGCAGCTTCGGGTTTTACGAGCAGTACTTC.

The V gene is TRBV7-6, the J gene TRBJ2-1; 8 bases agree with TRBD2. The CDR3 runs 17 residues. Germline V gene lookup returns CDR1 SGHVS and CDR2 FNYEAQ. V shed 1 base, J shed 0 bases, and the junction held 5 bases outside the gene matches. CDR3 DNA sequence: TGTGCCAGCAGCTTAGGACTAGCGCGAAGCTCCTACAATGAGCAGTTCTTC. As protein: CASSLGLARSSYNEQFF.

The chain is built from TRBV6-1 and TRBJ1-1; D perhaps matches TRBD1 (6 bases). Germline lookup yields CDR1 MNHNS and CDR2 SASEGT. CDR3 size: 13 residues. The ends were cut back, 6 bases at V and 1 base at J, with 9 bases in the middle. CDR3 nucleotide sequence: TGTGCCAGCAGGGACAGACCGAACACTGAAGCTTTCTTT. Residues: CASRDRPNTEAFF.

CDR3 sequence: CASSIEGVGNTEAFF. In nucleotides, the CDR3 is TGTGCCAGTAGTATAGAAGGAGTGGGGAACACTGAAGCTTTCTTT. This chain uses TRBV19 with TRBJ1-1; D remains ambiguous. The CDR3 contains 15 residues. The germline V gene encodes CDR1 LNHDA and CDR2 SQIVND (reference sequence). Trimming pared 0 bases from V and 1 base from J, leaving 9 bases between.